A single sample is the source of the 30 T cell receptor beta chains below, sequenced in a study of cytomegalovirus exposure and HLA in healthy donors. The PCR used 60 Vbeta and 13 Jbeta primers. Assay used: immunoSEQ multiplex PCR; TCRdb lists only in-frame clones, some missing. This sample has around 200,000 clones; approximately 86% occur once, and the top ten carry around 0.3%. Input material: PBMCs. The receptor source for this set is a woman under 40 in good health and CMV-seronegative.

This clone was found once. V is TRBV29-1 and J is TRBJ2-3; D might be TRBD2 (5 bases). The CDR3 loop spans 13 amino acids. Germline V gives CDR1 SQVTM, CDR2 ANQGSEA. V was cut by 5 bases and J by 4 bases, with 13 bases left in between. CDR3: CSVIRSGADTQYF. The DNA for the CDR3 is TGCAGCGTTATAAGGTCCGGGGCAGATACGCAGTATTTT.

This clone turned up a few times. Other DNA variants within this sample encode the same CDR3. The chain recombines TRBV18 with TRBJ2-1, with D possibly being TRBD2 (6 bases). The CDR3 runs to 14 residues. V dropped 3 bases and J dropped 8 bases, with 14 bases sitting between them. Looked up from germline, CDR1 is KGHSH and CDR2 is LQKENI. The CDR3 reads CASSPGLVSDEQFF. CDR3 DNA sequence: TGTGCCAGCTCACCGGGACTCGTTAGCGATGAGCAGTTCTTC.

CDR3 sequence (DNA): TGTGCCAGCAGTGGAGGCCAAGCCCGATCCACAGATACGCAGTATTTT. It codes for CASSGGQARSTDTQYF. V gene TRBV2 combines with J gene TRBJ2-3; D gene ambiguous. CDR3 size: 16 residues. V gave up 4 bases and J gave up 2 bases, with 16 bases separating them. CDR1 is SNHLY, CDR2 FYNNEI, per germline.

The chain employs TRBV5-5 and TRBJ2-7, with 9 positions matching TRBD1. The CDR3 runs to 16 residues. From germline, CDR1 is SGHKS and CDR2 YYEKEE (reference sequence). V was clipped by 3 bases and J by 3 bases; unmatched bases: 10. The CDR3, as DNA: TGTGCCAGCAGCTACGCACCCCGGGACAGGGTCTACGAGCAGTACTTC. This translates into CASSYAPRDRVYEQYF.

V and J are TRBV28 and TRBJ2-3; tentatively, D is TRBD2 (5 bases). The CDR3 is 14 residues long. Trimming shortened V by 4 bases and J by 3 bases, and 11 bases separated the two germline ends. CDR1 is MDHEN, CDR2 SYDVKM, per germline. CDR3 region: CASSSPGETDTQYF. The CDR3 region has the DNA TGTGCCAGCAGTTCCCCCGGGGAAACAGATACGCAGTATTTT. The full variable domain, with the rest looked up from reference TRBV28 and TRBJ2-3, is DVKVTQSSRYLVKRTGEKVFLECVQDMDHENMFWYRQDPGLGLRLIYFSYDVKMKEKGDIPEGYSVSREKKERFSLILESASTNQTSMYLCASSSPGETDTQYFGPGTRLTVL.

This clone was recorded only once. This sequence joins TRBV11-2 and TRBJ2-3; D gene ambiguous. Per germline, CDR1 SGHAT and CDR2 FQNNGV. V was pared by 0 bases and J by 5 bases, with 6 bases between. This CDR3 spans 13 amino acids. CDR3 region: CASSLDSGDTQYF. The CDR3 nucleotides read TGTGCCAGCAGCTTAGATTCGGGAGATACGCAGTATTTT.

The chain combines TRBV30 with TRBJ2-5; 9 positions agree with TRBD2. After removal of 2 bases from V and 2 bases from J, the junction contained 6 bases not matched to a gene. The CDR3 extends over 15 amino acids. Germline values: CDR1 GTSNPN, CDR2 SVGIG (reference sequence). The CDR3 spells CAWSTASGIQETQYF. The CDR3 coding sequence is TGTGCCTGGAGTACGGCTAGCGGGATACAAGAGACCCAGTACTTC.

The chain combines TRBV6-6 with TRBJ2-1; 11 nucleotides match TRBD2. With 5 bases clipped from V and 0 bases from J, the junction kept 3 bases outside the gene matches. Germline lookup yields CDR1 MNHNY and CDR2 SVGAGI (reference sequence). The CDR3 runs 16 residues. The chain's CDR3 is CASSRTSGSSYNEQFF. For the CDR3, the DNA is TGTGCCAGCAGTCGAACTAGCGGGAGCTCCTACAATGAGCAGTTCTTC.

The V call is TRBV11-3, the J call TRBJ2-5; TRBD1 is a possible D gene (5 bases). Germline CDR1 reads SGHNT; CDR2 reads YENEEA. The CDR3 loop spans 16 amino acids. V was pared by 5 bases and J by 4 bases, with 20 bases between. This CDR3 reads CASSQRSDISTETQYF. The CDR3 DNA sequence: TGTGCCAGCAGCCAACGATCGGACATTTCGACAGAGACCCAGTACTTC. Based on the CDR3 plus reference TRBV11-3 and TRBJ2-5, the full variable domain is EAGVVQSPRYKIIEKKQPVAFWCNPISGHNTLYWYLQNLGQGPELLIRYENEEAVDDSQLPKDRFSAERLKGVDSTLKIQPAELGDSAVYLCASSQRSDISTETQYFGPGTRLLVL.

Points on this clone: This CDR3 is also generated by other DNA sequences in the sample. The chain couples TRBV28 to TRBJ2-7; 9 positions match TRBD2. Looked up from germline, CDR1 is MDHEN and CDR2 is SYDVKM. The V and J ends lost 7 bases and 2 bases, in that order; junction bases with no gene match: 6. This CDR3 has 14 residues. CDR3 DNA: TGTGCCAGCACGCGGGCGGGAGGGCCCTACGAGCAGTACTTC. This translates into CASTRAGGPYEQYF.

The chain carries TRBV30 and TRBJ1-4, with TRBD1 as a possible D gene (5 bases). Germline V gene lookup returns CDR1 GTSNPN and CDR2 SVGIG (reference sequence). With 3 bases removed from V and 8 bases from J, the gap between germline ends came to 16 bases. This CDR3 has 14 residues. The CDR3 region is CAWSAPGRDEKLFF. CDR3 coding DNA: TGTGCCTGGAGCGCGCCCGGGAGGGACGAAAAACTGTTTTTT. The whole variable domain, filled in from reference TRBV30 and TRBJ1-4, reads SQTIHQWPATLVQPVGSPLSLECTVEGTSNPNLYWYRQAAGRGLQLLFYSVGIGQISSEVPQNLSASRPQDRQFILSSKKLLLSDSGFYLCAWSAPGRDEKLFFGSGTQLSVL.

V is TRBV19 and J is TRBJ2-1; TRBD1 might be the D (5 bases). The CDR3 is 14 amino acids. V shed 5 bases and J shed 1 base, with 9 bases lying between them. Germline-derived CDR1 and CDR2 are LNHDA and SQIVND (reference sequence). The CDR3 region has the DNA TGTGCCAGTAGTCAGCAGGGATCCTACAATGAGCAGTTCTTC. It codes for CASSQQGSYNEQFF.

CDR3 sequence (DNA): TGTGCCAGCAGTCCATTTATCCGCGCAGAGGGAGCGGATACGCAGTATTTT. Its translation: CASSPFIRAEGADTQYF. The rearrangement uses TRBV27 and TRBJ2-3; possible D gene TRBD2, 5 bases. This CDR3 is 17 amino acids long. Germline V CDR1 and CDR2: MNHEY, SMNVEV (reference sequence). Trimming removed 5 bases at V and 6 bases at J, with 24 bases between.

This clone was seen only a few times. This sequence joins TRBV27 and TRBJ1-5; D is uncertain. Trimming removed 6 bases from V and 0 bases from J, with 9 bases in between. The CDR3 runs 14 residues. Germline CDR1 MNHEY, CDR2 SMNVEV (reference sequence). This chain's CDR3 is CASRPNYSNQPQHF. The CDR3 DNA reads TGTGCCAGCAGGCCTAACTATAGCAATCAGCCCCAGCATTTT.

The chain recombines TRBV6-1 with TRBJ1-5; D is undetermined. This CDR3 comprises 15 residues. Trimming left V 4 bases short and J 6 bases short, with 16 bases between. Germline loops: CDR1 MNHNS, CDR2 SASEGT. CDR3 residues: CASSGKPDGGQPQHF. CDR3 nucleotides: TGTGCCAGCAGTGGGAAGCCGGATGGCGGTCAGCCCCAGCATTTT.

This clone has only a few counts. This chain links TRBV7-9 with TRBJ2-1, with unresolved D. This CDR3 has 15 amino acids. Per germline, CDR1 SEHNR and CDR2 FQNEAQ (reference sequence). V was pared by 0 bases and J by 3 bases, with 9 bases between. CDR3 nucleotide sequence: TGTGCCAGCAGCTTAGCGTCGGTAGTCTACAATGAGCAGTTCTTC. Translating it yields CASSLASVVYNEQFF.

This chain links TRBV28 with TRBJ2-6; D is perhaps TRBD2 (6 bases). Germline V gene lookup returns CDR1 MDHEN and CDR2 SYDVKM. The CDR3 contains 18 residues. V lost 6 bases to trimming and J lost 2 bases, with 20 bases between them. The DNA for the CDR3 is TGTGCCAGCAGCTACCGGGGGTTCGGTGCTCCTGGGGCCAACGTCCTGACTTTC. Amino acids: CASSYRGFGAPGANVLTF.

The genes are TRBV9 and TRBJ2-1; 10 nucleotides align to TRBD1. After removal of 4 bases from V and 9 bases from J, the junction contained 10 bases not matched to a gene. The CDR3 extends over 15 amino acids. CDR1 and CDR2 (germline): SGDLS, YYNGEE. For the CDR3, the DNA is TGTGCCAGCAGCCCAAGGACAGGGGGAGGGGGTGAGCAGTTCTTC. It is translated as CASSPRTGGGGEQFF.

This clone showed up just once. This chain joins TRBV27 and TRBJ1-3; TRBD1 aligns across 7 bases. J was trimmed by 4 bases and V by 6 bases; bases with no gene match: 6. Germline V CDR1 and CDR2: MNHEY, SMNVEV (reference sequence). The CDR3 has 14 amino acids. Written as DNA, the CDR3 is TGTGCCAGCAGCACAGGGGTAGTGGGAAACACCATATATTTT. As protein: CASSTGVVGNTIYF.

The chain employs TRBV2 and TRBJ2-5; 10 bases are a match to TRBD1. Trimming took 4 bases from V and 5 from J; bases not matched to a gene: 7. Germline V lookup: CDR1 SNHLY, CDR2 FYNNEI. The CDR3 totals 15 residues. The CDR3 DNA sequence: TGTGCCAGCAGTGGGGACAGGGGTGATGGGGAGACCCAGTACTTC. Protein: CASSGDRGDGETQYF.

V is TRBV5-1 and J is TRBJ2-4, with a weak D call TRBD2 (6 bases). CDR3 length equals 15 residues. Germline values: CDR1 SGHRS, CDR2 YFSETQ. Trimming cost V 2 bases and J 0 bases, with 9 bases left between them. The CDR3 region has the DNA TGCGCCAGCAGCTTCGGAGGGCTAGCCAAAAACATTCAGTACTTC. This translates into CASSFGGLAKNIQYF.

The chain is built from TRBV11-2 and TRBJ2-5, with 10 bases identical to TRBD2. V lost 5 bases, J lost 3 bases, and 6 bases stayed unmatched. Germline loops: CDR1 SGHAT, CDR2 FQNNGV. This CDR3 has 15 residues. The CDR3 DNA sequence: TGTGCCAGCAGCCTGAGCGGGGGGGAGGAAGAGACCCAGTACTTC. It is translated as CASSLSGGEEETQYF.

The V and J genes are TRBV6-5 and TRBJ1-1, with 8 positions matching TRBD1. V gave up 6 bases and J gave up 6 bases; unmatched junction bases: 9. The length of the CDR3 is 14 residues. Per the germline V gene, CDR1 is MNHEY and CDR2 is SVGAGI. The CDR3 is CASRIQGVTPEAFF. In nucleotides, the CDR3 is TGTGCCAGCAGGATACAGGGGGTTACGCCTGAAGCTTTCTTT.

V gene TRBV28 combines with J gene TRBJ2-2, with D perhaps matching TRBD1 (5 bases). The ends were cut back, 3 bases at V and 4 bases at J, with 9 bases in the middle. Germline loops: CDR1 MDHEN, CDR2 SYDVKM. This CDR3 contains 14 residues. The CDR3 here is CASSLGPVTGELFF. The CDR3 DNA sequence: TGTGCCAGCAGTTTGGGGCCAGTCACCGGGGAGCTGTTTTTT.

This sequence joins TRBV7-8 and TRBJ2-5, with TRBD1 matching 7 bases. V lost 5 bases and J lost 5; bases outside the gene matches: 14. The CDR3 consists of 16 residues. Germline V CDR1 and CDR2: SGHVS, FQNEAQ. CDR3 nucleotides: TGTGCCAGCAGCACAGGCACAGACAGGGTCGGGGAGACCCAGTACTTC. This translates into CASSTGTDRVGETQYF.

This chain links TRBV6-5 with TRBJ2-1; TRBD2 aligns across 11 bases. With 6 bases clipped from V and 4 bases from J, the junction kept 5 bases outside the gene matches. Germline-derived CDR1 and CDR2 are MNHEY and SVGAGI. This CDR3 spans 15 amino acids. In nucleotides, the CDR3 is TGTGCCAGCAGGAGGACTAGCGGGTTTTACAATGAGCAGTTCTTC. Its translation: CASRRTSGFYNEQFF.

The V call is TRBV30, the J call TRBJ2-2, with D maybe TRBD2 (5 bases). V gave up 0 bases and J gave up 1 base, with 6 bases separating them. The CDR3 consists of 14 residues. Germline V gene sequence: CDR1 GTSNPN, CDR2 SVGIG (reference sequence). This chain's CDR3 is CAWSVRENTGELFF. The CDR3 DNA is TGTGCCTGGAGTGTACGGGAGAACACCGGGGAGCTGTTTTTT.

The rearrangement joins TRBV29-1 to TRBJ2-3; 9 nucleotides match TRBD1. The CDR3 length is 13 residues. CDR1 and CDR2 from the germline V gene are SQVTM and ANQGSEA. Trimming took 4 bases from V and 6 from J; bases not matched to a gene: 5. As DNA, the CDR3 is TGCAGCGTTGTCACAGGGGGCGCGGATACGCAGTATTTT. As protein: CSVVTGGADTQYF.

This clone is a singleton in its sample. This chain joins TRBV9 and TRBJ1-4; D remains ambiguous. Germline-derived CDR1 and CDR2 are SGDLS and YYNGEE. Trimming cost V 1 base and J 2 bases, with 6 bases left between them. The CDR3 is 14 residues long. The CDR3 nucleotides are TGTGCCAGCAGCGTACTCGGGACTAATGAAAAACTGTTTTTT. Residues: CASSVLGTNEKLFF.

This chain joins TRBV7-2 and TRBJ2-7; a weak D match, TRBD1 (6 bases). The CDR3 runs to 14 residues. V was clipped by 1 base and J by 5 bases, with 12 bases between them. Germline assignment: CDR1 SGHTA and CDR2 FQGNSA. The CDR3 loop is CASSLVGQRDEQYF. The CDR3, as DNA: TGTGCCAGCAGCTTAGTGGGACAAAGGGACGAGCAGTACTTC.